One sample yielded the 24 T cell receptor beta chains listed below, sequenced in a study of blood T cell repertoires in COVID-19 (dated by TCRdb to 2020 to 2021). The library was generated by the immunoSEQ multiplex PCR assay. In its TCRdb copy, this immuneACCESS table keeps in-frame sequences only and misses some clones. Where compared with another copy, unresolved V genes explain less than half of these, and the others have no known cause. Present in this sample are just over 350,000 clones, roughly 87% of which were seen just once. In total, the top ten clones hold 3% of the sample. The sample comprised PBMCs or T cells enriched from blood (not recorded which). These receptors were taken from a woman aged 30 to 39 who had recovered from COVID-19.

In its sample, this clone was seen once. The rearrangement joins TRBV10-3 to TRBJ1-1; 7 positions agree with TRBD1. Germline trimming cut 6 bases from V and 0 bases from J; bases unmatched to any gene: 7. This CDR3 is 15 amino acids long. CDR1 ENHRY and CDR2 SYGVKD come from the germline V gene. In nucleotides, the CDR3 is TGTGCCATCAGCGTACAGGGGACCATGAACACTGAAGCTTTCTTT. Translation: CAISVQGTMNTEAFF.

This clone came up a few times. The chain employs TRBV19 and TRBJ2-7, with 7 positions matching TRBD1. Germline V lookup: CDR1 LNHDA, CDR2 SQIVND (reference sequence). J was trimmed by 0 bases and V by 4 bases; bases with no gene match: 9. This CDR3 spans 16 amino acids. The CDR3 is CASSSRTGSSSYEQYF. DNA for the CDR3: TGTGCCAGTAGTAGCCGGACAGGTTCGAGCTCCTACGAGCAGTACTTC.

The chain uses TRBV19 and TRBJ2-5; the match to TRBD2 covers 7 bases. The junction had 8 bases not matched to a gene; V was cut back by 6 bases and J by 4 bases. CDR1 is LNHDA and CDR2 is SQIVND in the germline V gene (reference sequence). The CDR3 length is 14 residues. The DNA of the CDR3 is TGTGCCAGTAGCATCACTAGCGAAAGAGAGACCCAGTACTTC. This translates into CASSITSERETQYF.

CDR3 DNA: TGTGCCAGTAGTGCACAGGGCAACACTGAAGCTTTCTTT. This codes for CASSAQGNTEAFF. This sequence joins TRBV19 and TRBJ1-1, with D tentatively TRBD1 (6 bases). From germline, CDR1 is LNHDA and CDR2 SQIVND (reference sequence). Trimming took off 5 bases at V and 2 bases at J, with 9 bases between the two ends. The CDR3 loop spans 13 amino acids. The whole variable domain, remainder taken from reference TRBV19 and TRBJ1-1, is DGGITQSPKYLFRKEGQNVTLSCEQNLNHDAMYWYRQDPGQGLRLIYYSQIVNDFQKGDIAEGYSVSREKKESFPLTVTSAQKNPTAFYLCASSAQGNTEAFFGQGTRLTVV.

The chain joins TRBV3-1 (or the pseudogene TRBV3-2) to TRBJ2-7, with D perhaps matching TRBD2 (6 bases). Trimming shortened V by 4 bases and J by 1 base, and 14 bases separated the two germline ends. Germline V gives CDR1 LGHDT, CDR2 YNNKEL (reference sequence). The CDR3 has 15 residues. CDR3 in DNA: TGTGCCAGCAGCCCTGGGGACTCCGAATCCTACGAGCAGTACTTC. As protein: CASSPGDSESYEQYF.

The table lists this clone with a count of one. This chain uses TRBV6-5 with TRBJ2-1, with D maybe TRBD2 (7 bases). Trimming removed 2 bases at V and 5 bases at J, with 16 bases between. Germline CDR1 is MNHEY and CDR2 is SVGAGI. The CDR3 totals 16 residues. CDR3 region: CASSYLLGGAHNEQFF. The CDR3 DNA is TGTGCCAGCAGTTACCTACTAGGGGGGGCCCACAATGAGCAGTTCTTC.

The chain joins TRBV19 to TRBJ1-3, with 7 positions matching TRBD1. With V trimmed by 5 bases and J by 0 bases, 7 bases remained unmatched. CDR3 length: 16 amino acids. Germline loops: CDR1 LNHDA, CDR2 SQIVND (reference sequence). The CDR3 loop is CASSSPGGSSGNTIYF. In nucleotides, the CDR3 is TGTGCCAGTAGTTCGCCAGGGGGGAGCTCTGGAAACACCATATATTTT.

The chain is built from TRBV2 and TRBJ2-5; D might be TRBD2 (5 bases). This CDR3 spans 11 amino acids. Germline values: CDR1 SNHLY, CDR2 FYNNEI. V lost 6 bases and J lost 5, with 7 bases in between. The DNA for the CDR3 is TGTGCCAGCAGGGAGGTGGAGACCCAGTACTTC. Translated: CASREVETQYF.

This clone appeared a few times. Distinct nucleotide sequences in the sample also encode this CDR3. The CDR3 loop reads CASSRGYGYTF. The CDR3 DNA reads TGTGCCAGCAGCAGGGGCTATGGCTACACCTTC. The chain combines TRBV28 with TRBJ1-2; a weak D match, TRBD1 (6 bases). Germline-derived CDR1 and CDR2 are MDHEN and SYDVKM. V was cut by 6 bases and J by 4 bases, with 6 bases left in between. The CDR3 contains 11 residues.

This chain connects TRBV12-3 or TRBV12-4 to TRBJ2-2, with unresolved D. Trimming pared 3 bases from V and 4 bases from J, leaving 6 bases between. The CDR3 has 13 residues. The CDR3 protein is CASSFGSTGELFF. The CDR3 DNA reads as TGTGCCAGCAGTTTCGGGTCCACCGGGGAGCTGTTTTTT.

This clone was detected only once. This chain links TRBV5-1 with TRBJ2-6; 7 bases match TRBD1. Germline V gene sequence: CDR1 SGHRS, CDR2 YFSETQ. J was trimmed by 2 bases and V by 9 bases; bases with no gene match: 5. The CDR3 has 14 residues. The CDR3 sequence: CATKDRTGANVLTF. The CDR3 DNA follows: TGCGCCACAAAGGACAGGACTGGGGCCAACGTCCTGACTTTC.

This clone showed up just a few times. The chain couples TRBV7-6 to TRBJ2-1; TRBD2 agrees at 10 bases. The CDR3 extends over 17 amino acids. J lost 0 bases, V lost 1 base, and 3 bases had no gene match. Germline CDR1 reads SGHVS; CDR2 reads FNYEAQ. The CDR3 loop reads CASSLGTSGSSYNEQFF. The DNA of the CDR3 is TGTGCCAGCAGCTTAGGGACTAGCGGAAGCTCCTACAATGAGCAGTTCTTC.

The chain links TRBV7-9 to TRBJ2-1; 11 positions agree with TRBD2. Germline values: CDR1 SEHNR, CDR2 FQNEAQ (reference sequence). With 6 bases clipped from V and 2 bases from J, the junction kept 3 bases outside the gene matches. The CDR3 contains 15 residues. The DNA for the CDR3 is TGTGCCAGCAGAGCACTAGCGGGAGCCTACAATGAGCAGTTCTTC. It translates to CASRALAGAYNEQFF.

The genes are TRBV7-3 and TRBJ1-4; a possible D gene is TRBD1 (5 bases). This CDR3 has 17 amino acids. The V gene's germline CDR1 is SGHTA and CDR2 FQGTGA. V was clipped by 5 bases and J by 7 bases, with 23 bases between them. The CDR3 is CASSLGFIRQNGEKLFF. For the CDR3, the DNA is TGTGCCAGCAGCCTAGGGTTTATTCGACAGAACGGTGAAAAACTGTTTTTT.

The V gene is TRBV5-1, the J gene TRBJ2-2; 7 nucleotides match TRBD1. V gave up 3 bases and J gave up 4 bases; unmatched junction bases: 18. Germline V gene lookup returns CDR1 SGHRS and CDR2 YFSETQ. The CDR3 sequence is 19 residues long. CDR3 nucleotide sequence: TGCGCCAGCAGCTCTGACAGGGTCCAAGTTTGGTTAAGCACCGGGGAGCTGTTTTTT. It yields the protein CASSSDRVQVWLSTGELFF.

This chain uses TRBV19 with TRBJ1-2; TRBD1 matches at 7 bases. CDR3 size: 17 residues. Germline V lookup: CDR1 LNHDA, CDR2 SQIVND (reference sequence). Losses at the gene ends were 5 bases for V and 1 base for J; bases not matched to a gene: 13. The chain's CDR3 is CASSALSGTEDNYGYTF. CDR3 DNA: TGTGCCAGTAGTGCGTTATCCGGGACAGAAGATAACTATGGCTACACCTTC.

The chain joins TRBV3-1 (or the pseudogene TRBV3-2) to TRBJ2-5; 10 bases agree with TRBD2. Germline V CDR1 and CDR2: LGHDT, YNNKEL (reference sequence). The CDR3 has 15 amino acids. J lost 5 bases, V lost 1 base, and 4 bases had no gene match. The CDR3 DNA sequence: TGTGCCAGCAGCCAAGTTCTAGCGGGGGTTGAGACCCAGTACTTC. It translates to CASSQVLAGVETQYF.

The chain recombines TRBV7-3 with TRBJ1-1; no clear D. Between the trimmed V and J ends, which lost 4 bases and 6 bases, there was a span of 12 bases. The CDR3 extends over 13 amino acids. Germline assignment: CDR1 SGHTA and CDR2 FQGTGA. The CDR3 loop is CASSSQPGSEAFF. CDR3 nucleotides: TGTGCCAGCAGCTCGCAACCCGGGTCTGAAGCTTTCTTT.

The CDR3 sequence is CATSDGGTGELFF. CDR3 in DNA: TGTGCCACCAGTGATGGAGGAACCGGGGAGCTGTTTTTT. The chain has TRBV24-1 and TRBJ2-2, with D possibly matching TRBD2 (5 bases). Deletions cut 3 bases from V and 5 bases from J, with 6 bases between. CDR3 size: 13 residues. Germline CDR1 and CDR2: KGHDR and SFDVKD.

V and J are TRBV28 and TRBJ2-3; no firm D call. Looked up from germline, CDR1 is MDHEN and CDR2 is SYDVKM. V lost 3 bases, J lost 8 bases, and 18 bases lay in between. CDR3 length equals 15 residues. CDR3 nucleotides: TGTGCCAGCAGTTTCCTTCGAGAGGATCGTCGTACGCAGTATTTT. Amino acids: CASSFLREDRRTQYF.

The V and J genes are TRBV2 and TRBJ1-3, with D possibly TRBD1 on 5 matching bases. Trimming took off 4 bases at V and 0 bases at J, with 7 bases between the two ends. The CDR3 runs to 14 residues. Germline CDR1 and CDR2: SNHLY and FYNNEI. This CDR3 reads CASSGQGSGNTIYF. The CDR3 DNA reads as TGTGCCAGCAGTGGGCAGGGCTCTGGAAACACCATATATTTT.

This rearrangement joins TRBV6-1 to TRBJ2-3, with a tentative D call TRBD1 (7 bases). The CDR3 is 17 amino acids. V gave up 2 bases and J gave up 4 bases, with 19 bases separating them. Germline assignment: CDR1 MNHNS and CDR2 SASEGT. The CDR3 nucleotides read TGTGCCAGCAGTGAAATAGGGTCAGGGGGGATAGCAGATACGCAGTATTTT. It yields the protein CASSEIGSGGIADTQYF.

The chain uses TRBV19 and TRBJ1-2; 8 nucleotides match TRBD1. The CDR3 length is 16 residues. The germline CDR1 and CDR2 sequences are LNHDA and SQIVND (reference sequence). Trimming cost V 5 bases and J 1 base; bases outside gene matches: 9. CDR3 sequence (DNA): TGTGCCAGTAGTCCTCGGACAGGGTTGGTTAACTATGGCTACACCTTC. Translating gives CASSPRTGLVNYGYTF.

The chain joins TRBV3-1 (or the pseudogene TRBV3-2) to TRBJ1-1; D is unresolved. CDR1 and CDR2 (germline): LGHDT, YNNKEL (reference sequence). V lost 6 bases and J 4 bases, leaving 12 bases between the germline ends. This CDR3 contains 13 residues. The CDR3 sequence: CASRPQAGTEAFF. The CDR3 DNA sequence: TGTGCCAGCAGGCCGCAAGCGGGCACTGAAGCTTTCTTT.